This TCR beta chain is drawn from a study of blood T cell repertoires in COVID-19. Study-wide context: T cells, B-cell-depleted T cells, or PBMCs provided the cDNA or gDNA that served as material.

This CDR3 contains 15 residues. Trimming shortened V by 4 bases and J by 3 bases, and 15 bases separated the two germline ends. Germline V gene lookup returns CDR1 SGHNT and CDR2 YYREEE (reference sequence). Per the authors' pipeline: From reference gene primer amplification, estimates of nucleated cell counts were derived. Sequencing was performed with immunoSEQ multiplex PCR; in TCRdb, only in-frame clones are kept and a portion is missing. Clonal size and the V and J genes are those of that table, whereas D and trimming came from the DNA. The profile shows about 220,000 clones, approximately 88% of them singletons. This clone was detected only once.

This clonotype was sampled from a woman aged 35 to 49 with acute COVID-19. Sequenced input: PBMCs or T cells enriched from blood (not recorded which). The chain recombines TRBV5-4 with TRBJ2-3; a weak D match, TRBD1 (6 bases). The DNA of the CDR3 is TGTGCCAGCAGCCCTACAGGGAGTTGGACAGATACGCAGTATTTT. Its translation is CASSPTGSWTDTQYF.